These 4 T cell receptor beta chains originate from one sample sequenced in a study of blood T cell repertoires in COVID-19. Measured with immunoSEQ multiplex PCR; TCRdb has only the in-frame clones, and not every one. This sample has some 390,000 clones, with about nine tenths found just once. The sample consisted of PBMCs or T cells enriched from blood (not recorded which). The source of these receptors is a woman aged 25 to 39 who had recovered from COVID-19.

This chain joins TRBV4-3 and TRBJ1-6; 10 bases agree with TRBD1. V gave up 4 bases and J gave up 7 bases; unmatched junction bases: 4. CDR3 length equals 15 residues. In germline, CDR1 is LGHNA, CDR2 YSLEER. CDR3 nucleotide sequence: TGCGCCAGCAGCCCGGGGACAGGGGTAAATTCACCCCTCCACTTT. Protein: CASSPGTGVNSPLHF.

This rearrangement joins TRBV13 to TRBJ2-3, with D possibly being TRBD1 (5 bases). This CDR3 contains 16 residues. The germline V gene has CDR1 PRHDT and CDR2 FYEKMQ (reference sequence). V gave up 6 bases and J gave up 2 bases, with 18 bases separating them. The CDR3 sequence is CASSFPLDTNTDTQYF. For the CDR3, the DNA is TGTGCCAGCAGTTTTCCCCTGGACACAAACACAGATACGCAGTATTTT.

CDR3 sequence reads: CASSPLPGGGNTIYF. Here the CDR3 DNA reads TGTGCCAGCTCACCACTCCCAGGGGGTGGAAACACCATATATTTT. The V and J genes are TRBV18 and TRBJ1-3; 7 nucleotides agree with TRBD1. The CDR3 has 15 amino acids. Germline V gene sequence: CDR1 KGHSH, CDR2 LQKENI. Losses at the gene ends were 1 base for V and 3 bases for J; bases not matched to a gene: 3.

The CDR3 loop reads CASRLAATFYEQYF. The DNA for the CDR3 is TGTGCCAGCAGGCTAGCGGCGACCTTCTACGAGCAGTACTTC. The gene calls are TRBV27 and TRBJ2-7, with 7 nucleotides matching TRBD2. The CDR3 is made up of 14 amino acids. With 6 bases clipped from V and 3 bases from J, the junction kept 8 bases outside the gene matches. CDR1 is MNHEY, CDR2 SMNVEV, per germline (reference sequence).